This T cell receptor beta chain was captured in a study of CXCR3-negative and CXCR3-positive naive CD8 T cells. Study outcomes and limitations: CXCR3-negative and CXCR3-positive naive cells shared comparable TRBV-TRBJ usage, but memory cells did not. Memory CD8+ cells showed much lower diversity, while both naive subsets displayed comparably high diversity.

In preparing the TRB cDNA libraries, 5' RACE with UMI labels was used. TCRdb re-called the 5' RACE reads and shows each CDR3 protein once, DNA omitted. The table lists 6,000 to 8,500 distinct CDR3 sequences, with around 0.98% in the top ten. This clonotype is classed as medium-sized by frequency. The antigen remains undetermined. The CDR3 length is 15 residues. The rearrangement uses TRBV12-3 or TRBV12-4 and TRBJ2-7; TCRdb selects TRBD1, and the lack of DNA leaves this call unchecked. This clonotype was obtained from a human donor in good health. Some clones in this sample may be carry-over from other donors' samples. Specimen: naive CXCR3- CD8+ T cells from blood. Indicated subset: CD45RO-CCR7+CD27+CD95- naive CD8+ T cells lacking CXCR3 (TNR3-). The CDR3 protein is CASSPTRGQGYEQYF.